The 5 T cell receptor beta chains in this list originate from one sample, sequenced in a study of blood T cells in healthy people across ages. Primers used in a second PCR of roughly 7 to 11 cycles were a sample-barcoded 5' primer and a J-beta primer mix. TCRdb passed the 5' RACE reads through MiXCR, listing each CDR3 protein once. The sample yields 1.8 million or so distinct CDR3 sequences, approximately 39% seen once. The sample was blood. All receptors derive from a human donor in good health.

Regarding this clonotype: A junction end diverges from the germline sequence, so it may reflect a read error. The chain uses TRBV12-3 or TRBV12-4 and TRBJ2-7, with D maybe TRBD1 (6 bases). This CDR3 is built from 17 residues. CDR3 coding DNA: TGTACCAGCAGTTTAGCCTATACAGGGCACCTATCCTACGAGCAGTACTTC. It is translated as CTSSLAYTGHLSYEQYF.

The V call is TRBV6-2 or TRBV6-3, the J call TRBJ1-2; D gene unclear. Germline-derived CDR1 and CDR2 are MNHEY and SVGEGT. V dropped 2 bases and J dropped 3 bases, with 13 bases sitting between them. This CDR3 is 15 amino acids long. This CDR3 is CASSYNRPGDYGYTF. The DNA for the CDR3 is TGTGCCAGCAGTTACAACCGCCCGGGAGACTATGGCTACACCTTC.

This clonotype came up a few times. The rearrangement joins TRBV5-1 to TRBJ2-1, with TRBD1 matching 11 bases. The CDR3 has 12 amino acids. The trim removed 6 bases at V and 11 bases at J, leaving 4 bases unmatched. Per germline, CDR1 SGHRS and CDR2 YFSETQ. The CDR3, as DNA: TGCGCCAGCACCCGGACAGGGGGCCAGCAGTTCTTC. Translated: CASTRTGGQQFF.

This clonotype was counted a few times. This sequence joins TRBV5-5 and TRBJ2-3, with D unclear. The V gene's germline CDR1 is SGHKS and CDR2 YYEKEE (reference sequence). The CDR3 extends over 14 amino acids. V lost 0 bases and J 2 bases, leaving 7 bases between the germline ends. CDR3 residues: CASSLAFYTDTQYF. For the CDR3, the DNA is TGTGCCAGCAGCTTGGCCTTCTACACAGATACGCAGTATTTT.

In its sample, this clonotype was seen a few times. This rearrangement joins TRBV12-3 or TRBV12-4 to TRBJ2-7, with D tentatively TRBD1 (6 bases). Trimming cost V 3 bases and J 0 bases, with 15 bases left between them. The CDR3 extends over 16 amino acids. Written as DNA, the CDR3 is TGTGCCAGCAGTTTGGCAGGGGCCGGTTCCTCCTACGAGCAGTACTTC. Amino acid sequence: CASSLAGAGSSYEQYF.